Below are 32 T cell receptor beta chains sequenced from a single sample in a study of blood T cell repertoires in COVID-19. Some clones are missing from TCRdb's copy, which holds only in-frame ones; the method was immunoSEQ multiplex PCR. Of tens of thousands of clones in the sample, roughly 72% were seen once. The specimen sequenced was peripheral blood. All receptors come from a woman aged 45 to 65 with active or convalescent COVID-19.

The J gene is TRBJ1-4, the V gene TRBV28, with D hard to call. The CDR3 is made up of 14 amino acids. The germline V gene has CDR1 MDHEN and CDR2 SYDVKM. Trimming stripped 4 bases from V and 2 bases from J, with 8 bases between. CDR3 sequence: CASSSGGTNEKLFF. DNA of the CDR3: TGTGCCAGCAGTTCAGGAGGGACTAATGAAAAACTGTTTTTT. The whole variable domain, filled in from reference TRBV28 and TRBJ1-4, reads DVKVTQSSRYLVKRTGEKVFLECVQDMDHENMFWYRQDPGLGLRLIYFSYDVKMKEKGDIPEGYSVSREKKERFSLILESASTNQTSMYLCASSSGGTNEKLFFGSGTQLSVL.

The J gene is TRBJ2-1, the V gene TRBV27, with 11 bases aligning to TRBD2. V was pared by 4 bases and J by 7 bases, with 9 bases of the junction left unmatched. This CDR3 spans 16 amino acids. Looked up from germline, CDR1 is MNHEY and CDR2 is SMNVEV (reference sequence). This CDR3 reads CASSSLSGRAGNEQFF. The DNA of the CDR3 is TGTGCCAGCAGTTCACTTAGCGGGAGGGCGGGGAATGAGCAGTTCTTC.

This clone was counted once. The CDR3 DNA is TGTGCCAGCAGCTTGGCATCAGCCTACAATGAGCAGTTCTTC. Protein: CASSLASAYNEQFF. This sequence joins TRBV5-4 and TRBJ2-1; no clear D gene. The germline V and J ends were trimmed by 0 bases and 2 bases, with 6 bases remaining between them. The CDR3 length is 14 residues. Germline CDR1 SGHNT, CDR2 YYREEE (reference sequence).

The V gene is TRBV4-3, the J gene TRBJ2-7; 8 bases match TRBD1. CDR1 LGHNA and CDR2 YSLEER come from the germline V gene. V gave up 1 base and J gave up 3 bases; unmatched junction bases: 11. The CDR3 has 17 residues. CDR3 region: CASSQGTEGGQVYEQYF. CDR3 nucleotide sequence: TGCGCCAGCAGCCAAGGCACAGAAGGGGGACAGGTCTACGAGCAGTACTTC.

In regard to this clone: Other DNA sequences in this specimen translate into the identical CDR3. CDR3 in DNA: TGTGCCAGCAGCTTGGCAGGGGCTGGGGCCAACGTCCTGACTTTC. This translates into CASSLAGAGANVLTF. The chain combines TRBV5-5 with TRBJ2-6, with D perhaps matching TRBD1 (6 bases). V lost 0 bases to trimming and J lost 2 bases, with 6 bases between them. Germline V gene lookup returns CDR1 SGHKS and CDR2 YYEKEE (reference sequence). The CDR3 loop spans 15 amino acids.

This clone appeared once. The chain has TRBV28 and TRBJ1-6; D gene unclear. Trimming stripped 6 bases from V and 8 bases from J, with 20 bases between. The CDR3 has 16 residues. Germline lookup yields CDR1 MDHEN and CDR2 SYDVKM. CDR3 coding DNA: TGTGCCAGCAGAAGGAGACGGTCATCCCGGCATTCACCCCTCCACTTT. It yields the protein CASRRRRSSRHSPLHF.

The rearrangement links TRBV27 to TRBJ1-1; D not resolved. Per the germline V gene, CDR1 is MNHEY and CDR2 is SMNVEV (reference sequence). V was shortened by 5 bases and J by 8 bases, with 15 bases between the two germline ends. The CDR3 consists of 13 residues. CDR3 protein: CASSQALLMEAFF. The CDR3, as DNA: TGTGCCAGCAGTCAGGCCCTATTAATGGAAGCTTTCTTT.

This clone was detected once. The V call is TRBV21-1, the J call TRBJ2-3; the DNA was not used to check the table's D call, TRBD2. TRBV21-1 is an annotated pseudogene. The CDR3 spans 18 residues. The CDR3 reads CASSKGPIAGPYTDTQYF. CDR3 bases: TGTGCCAGCAGCAAAGGCCCAATAGCGGGCCCCTACACAGATACGCAGTATTTT.

This clone has only one observation. The chain couples TRBV5-4 to TRBJ1-2; TRBD1 aligns across 8 bases. The J segment lost 8 bases and the V segment lost 0 bases, leaving 12 bases of the junction unmatched. Per the germline V gene, CDR1 is SGHNT and CDR2 is YYREEE (reference sequence). CDR3 length equals 16 residues. The CDR3 nucleotides read TGTGCCAGCAGCTTGGGGGCTTCCGGACAGGGTAGAGGCTACACCTTC. This codes for CASSLGASGQGRGYTF.

The chain has TRBV28 and TRBJ1-1; 7 bases are a match to TRBD1. CDR1 and CDR2 from the germline V gene are MDHEN and SYDVKM. V shed 6 bases, J shed 11 bases, and the junction held 6 bases outside the gene matches. This CDR3 has 11 amino acids. DNA of the CDR3: TGTGCCAGCAGCAGACAGGGTAGGGCTTTCTTT. Amino acids: CASSRQGRAFF.

This clone has just a few counts. The gene calls are TRBV19 and TRBJ1-5; no clear D gene. The germline V gene encodes CDR1 LNHDA and CDR2 SQIVND (reference sequence). The CDR3 extends over 13 amino acids. Trimming pared 6 bases from V and 4 bases from J, leaving 10 bases between. The CDR3 spells CASRLTGNQPQHF. In DNA form, the CDR3 reads TGTGCCAGTAGGCTTACGGGGAATCAGCCCCAGCATTTT.

This sequence joins TRBV30 and TRBJ2-7; D is undetermined. Trimming cost V 2 bases and J 6 bases, with 8 bases left between them. Per the germline V gene, CDR1 is GTSNPN and CDR2 is SVGIG (reference sequence). This CDR3 comprises 11 residues. The DNA of the CDR3 is TGTGCCTGGAGTTCCAACGGCGAGCAGTACTTC. This encodes CAWSSNGEQYF.

V gene TRBV19 combines with J gene TRBJ1-6, with D maybe TRBD1 (5 bases). The germline gives CDR1 LNHDA, CDR2 SQIVND (reference sequence). Trimming took off 1 base at V and 9 bases at J, with 16 bases between the two ends. The CDR3 has 16 residues. DNA of the CDR3: TGTGCCAGTAGTATAGGGGGCGAAGGGGCAAGTTCACCCCTCCACTTT. Translation: CASSIGGEGASSPLHF.

The chain recombines TRBV29-1 with TRBJ2-5; 9 bases map to TRBD1. This CDR3 is 16 amino acids long. CDR1 is SQVTM and CDR2 is ANQGSEA in the germline V gene. V shed 0 bases and J 1 base; nucleotides not matched to a gene: 6. As DNA, the CDR3 is TGCAGCGTTGAAGATTTAGAGGACAGGGGCCAAGAGACCCAGTACTTC. Amino acid sequence: CSVEDLEDRGQETQYF.

The chain recombines TRBV27 with TRBJ2-1; 10 bases match TRBD2. This CDR3 is 16 amino acids long. V was pared by 8 bases and J by 0 bases, with 7 bases of the junction left unmatched. CDR1 is MNHEY, CDR2 SMNVEV, per germline (reference sequence). DNA of the CDR3: TGTGCCAGCCACGGGGCTAGCGGGAGCTCCTACAATGAGCAGTTCTTC. It codes for CASHGASGSSYNEQFF.

This clone was observed a handful of times. The chain carries TRBV30 and TRBJ2-2; 9 nucleotides match TRBD2. Per germline, CDR1 GTSNPN and CDR2 SVGIG (reference sequence). The V gene end was trimmed by 3 bases and the J gene end by 5 bases; junction bases not matched to a gene: 13. The CDR3 contains 17 residues. As DNA, the CDR3 is TGTGCCTGGAGCCCCGTGGTAGCGGGAGTTGATACCGGGGAGCTGTTTTTT. Residues: CAWSPVVAGVDTGELFF.

The rearrangement links TRBV7-2 to TRBJ2-3; 10 nucleotides align to TRBD2. J was trimmed by 7 bases and V by 5 bases; bases with no gene match: 12. The CDR3 runs 16 residues. CDR1 and CDR2 (germline): SGHTA, FQGNSA. CDR3 nucleotides: TGTGCCAGCAGCCCAGACGCTAGCGGGAGCGGGTATACGCAGTATTTT. This encodes CASSPDASGSGYTQYF.

The rearrangement links TRBV7-2 to TRBJ1-3; possibly TRBD1 for D (6 bases). V was clipped by 5 bases and J by 4 bases, with 18 bases between them. The CDR3 is made up of 16 amino acids. The germline V gene has CDR1 SGHTA and CDR2 FQGNSA. The CDR3 loop reads CASSRNRVTAGNTIYF. The CDR3 nucleotides are TGTGCCAGCAGCAGAAACAGGGTAACTGCCGGAAACACCATATATTTT.

The chain carries TRBV27 and TRBJ2-3; perhaps TRBD1 as D (6 bases). The V gene lost 7 bases and the J gene lost 0 bases, with 11 bases spanning the gap. Germline V lookup: CDR1 MNHEY, CDR2 SMNVEV (reference sequence). This CDR3 is 14 amino acids long. Written as DNA, the CDR3 is TGTGCCAGCAACCCAGGGGCCAGCACAGATACGCAGTATTTT. Amino acid sequence: CASNPGASTDTQYF.

A few counts support this clone. The rearrangement uses TRBV6-1 and TRBJ2-7; 11 positions match TRBD2. The CDR3 covers 17 residues. V lost 4 bases and J lost 2; bases outside the gene matches: 10. Germline V gene sequence: CDR1 MNHNS, CDR2 SASEGT. The CDR3 region has the DNA TGTGCCAGCAGTGGGGCTAGCGGGGGGCTGCTCCCCTACGAGCAGTACTTC. It translates to CASSGASGGLLPYEQYF.

This chain joins TRBV5-4 and TRBJ2-3, with a possible D match to TRBD2 (5 bases). This CDR3 comprises 16 residues. Germline values: CDR1 SGHNT, CDR2 YYREEE (reference sequence). V lost 2 bases and J lost 1, with 14 bases in between. The CDR3 bases are TGTGCCAGCAGCTTAAGTGGGAGTTACCGCACAGATACGCAGTATTTT. Its translation: CASSLSGSYRTDTQYF.

The chain couples TRBV28 to TRBJ1-5, with D unresolved. The CDR3 consists of 14 residues. The V end lost 6 bases, the J end lost 7 bases, and 16 bases lay between the germline ends. Germline loops: CDR1 MDHEN, CDR2 SYDVKM. The CDR3 region has the DNA TGTGCCAGCAGCTTGACACTCTCGGGGCAGCCCCAGCATTTT. This translates into CASSLTLSGQPQHF.

The CDR3 loop is CASSIEASGHLKPKAKNIQYF. The CDR3 nucleotides are TGTGCCAGTAGTATAGAGGCTAGCGGGCACCTAAAGCCTAAGGCCAAAAACATTCAGTACTTC. The rearrangement joins TRBV19 to TRBJ2-4, with 8 bases fitting TRBD2. The J segment lost 1 base and the V segment lost 0 bases, leaving 17 bases of the junction unmatched. CDR1 and CDR2 (germline): LNHDA, SQIVND (reference sequence). This CDR3 is built from 21 residues.

This clone was found a few times. This sequence joins TRBV19 and TRBJ1-2; unclear D gene. The V end was cut by 7 bases, the J end by 4 bases, with 13 bases between. Germline V gene lookup returns CDR1 LNHDA and CDR2 SQIVND (reference sequence). The CDR3 length is 13 residues. CDR3 loop: CASMVGGGYGYTF. The CDR3 DNA sequence: TGTGCCAGTATGGTAGGAGGAGGCTATGGCTACACCTTC.

In this sample, this clone turned up a few times. V and J are TRBV2 and TRBJ2-7, with a weak D call TRBD1 (5 bases). The CDR3 sequence is 12 residues long. Per the germline V gene, CDR1 is SNHLY and CDR2 is FYNNEI. V lost 6 bases and J lost 6, with 12 bases in between. As DNA, the CDR3 is TGTGCCAGCAGGCGCCAGGGTAGCGAGCAGTACTTC. It yields the protein CASRRQGSEQYF.

The chain has TRBV10-3 and TRBJ1-1; D is possibly TRBD1 (6 bases). The germline V and J ends were trimmed by 5 bases and 0 bases, with 13 bases remaining between them. The germline CDR1 and CDR2 sequences are ENHRY and SYGVKD. The CDR3 totals 15 residues. The CDR3 spells CAISTPTGLNTEAFF. The CDR3 nucleotides are TGTGCCATCAGTACCCCGACAGGACTGAACACTGAAGCTTTCTTT.

The V call is TRBV2, the J call TRBJ1-5, with D tentatively TRBD1 (5 bases). The CDR3 spans 12 residues. The V gene's germline CDR1 is SNHLY and CDR2 FYNNEI. V lost 4 bases and J lost 7, with 8 bases in between. CDR3 DNA: TGTGCCAGCAGTGGGGGGGGACAGCCCCAGCATTTT. Protein: CASSGGGQPQHF.

This chain joins TRBV7-3 and TRBJ2-1; D perhaps matches TRBD2 (5 bases). Germline V gene sequence: CDR1 SGHTA, CDR2 FQGTGA. With 2 bases removed from V and 1 base from J, the gap between germline ends came to 12 bases. The length of the CDR3 is 16 residues. CDR3 sequence reads: CASSLAGPGSYNEQFF. The DNA for the CDR3 is TGTGCCAGCAGCTTAGCCGGCCCGGGGTCCTACAATGAGCAGTTCTTC.

This chain joins TRBV7-9 and TRBJ2-3; 9 nucleotides line up with TRBD2. Looked up from germline, CDR1 is SEHNR and CDR2 is FQNEAQ (reference sequence). The ends lost 1 base at V and 1 base at J; junction bases unmatched: 3. The CDR3 extends over 16 amino acids. The CDR3 region is CASSLVGGRGTDTQYF. Here the CDR3 DNA reads TGTGCCAGCAGCTTAGTTGGCGGGAGGGGCACAGATACGCAGTATTTT.

This clone appeared once. The CDR3 DNA sequence: TGTGCCAGTAGTCTGACTAGCGGGGTGTCTAACACCGGGGAGCTGTTTTTT. Translated, it gives CASSLTSGVSNTGELFF. The rearrangement joins TRBV19 to TRBJ2-2; TRBD2 aligns across 11 bases. Trimming at V came to 5 bases and at J to 2 bases, leaving 7 bases not matched to a gene. There are 17 residues in the CDR3. Germline assignment: CDR1 LNHDA and CDR2 SQIVND (reference sequence).

The rearrangement joins TRBV18 to TRBJ2-5; 12 nucleotides align to TRBD2. The V gene end was trimmed by 4 bases and the J gene end by 1 base; junction bases not matched to a gene: 7. Germline V gene data show CDR1 as KGHSH and CDR2 as LQKENI. CDR3 size: 17 residues. CDR3 bases: TGTGCCAGCTCACGAGAGACTAGCGGGGGACGCCAAGAGACCCAGTACTTC. Residues: CASSRETSGGRQETQYF.

This clone was picked up one time. The CDR3: CASSASYNQPQHF. CDR3 nucleotide sequence: TGTGCCAGTAGTGCCAGTTACAATCAGCCCCAGCATTTT. J is TRBJ1-5 and V is TRBV19; no clear D. V lost 5 bases, J lost 3 bases, and 8 bases lay in between. The CDR3 has 13 residues. Per germline, CDR1 LNHDA and CDR2 SQIVND (reference sequence). The whole variable domain, filled in from reference TRBV19 and TRBJ1-5, reads DGGITQSPKYLFRKEGQNVTLSCEQNLNHDAMYWYRQDPGQGLRLIYYSQIVNDFQKGDIAEGYSVSREKKESFPLTVTSAQKNPTAFYLCASSASYNQPQHFGDGTRLSIL.